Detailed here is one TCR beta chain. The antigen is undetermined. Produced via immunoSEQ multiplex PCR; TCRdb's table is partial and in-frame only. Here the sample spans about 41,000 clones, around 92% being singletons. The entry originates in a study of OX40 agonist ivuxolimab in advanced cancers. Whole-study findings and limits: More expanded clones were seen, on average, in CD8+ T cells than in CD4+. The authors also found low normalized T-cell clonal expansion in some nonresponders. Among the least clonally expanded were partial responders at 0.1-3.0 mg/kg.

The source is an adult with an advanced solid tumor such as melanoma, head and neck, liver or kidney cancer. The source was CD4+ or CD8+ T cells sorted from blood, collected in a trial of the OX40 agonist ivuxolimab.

This CDR3 is CASSLQDNYGYTF. CDR3 in DNA: TGTGCCAGCAGTCTACAAGATAACTATGGCTACACCTTC. The chain has TRBV6-1 and TRBJ1-2, with D hard to call. CDR1 and CDR2 (germline): MNHNS, SASEGT. The CDR3 consists of 13 residues. V lost 5 bases and J 1 base, leaving 8 bases between the germline ends.